This record looks at one TCR beta chain sequence and its context. Its specificity is unknown. Germline is not matched at one junction end, which may reflect a read error. This entry is derived from a study of T cell responses to AZD1222 COVID-19 vaccine. Study findings and constraints: Close to half of spike-specific TCRs reportedly recognize unmutated variant regions. Mapped onto spike, vaccine-associated CD4 TCRs spanned it and were dominant at 160-218 and 743-854. Increases in Spike-specific TCR breadth and depth were seen after two AZD1222 doses. The sample set comprised mostly white British donors with more females, and clonal diversity was possibly underestimated.

The repertoire was sequenced with immunoSEQ multiplex PCR; TCRdb's copy has only in-frame clones and lacks some. In the table there are 90,000 to 110,000 clones, nearly 90% of which are singletons. This CDR3 region has 12 residues. The germline CDR1 and CDR2 sequences are ENHRY and SYGVKD. The TCR was taken from an adult who received the AZD1222 COVID-19 vaccine. This sample comprised peripheral blood, obtained 28 days after the second AZD1222 dose. The chain has TRBV10-3 and TRBJ2-1, with D possibly matching TRBD1 (6 bases). The CDR3 sequence: CAISFRDKEQFF. The CDR3 DNA sequence: TGTGCCATCAGCTTCCGGGACAAAGAGCAGTTCTTC.